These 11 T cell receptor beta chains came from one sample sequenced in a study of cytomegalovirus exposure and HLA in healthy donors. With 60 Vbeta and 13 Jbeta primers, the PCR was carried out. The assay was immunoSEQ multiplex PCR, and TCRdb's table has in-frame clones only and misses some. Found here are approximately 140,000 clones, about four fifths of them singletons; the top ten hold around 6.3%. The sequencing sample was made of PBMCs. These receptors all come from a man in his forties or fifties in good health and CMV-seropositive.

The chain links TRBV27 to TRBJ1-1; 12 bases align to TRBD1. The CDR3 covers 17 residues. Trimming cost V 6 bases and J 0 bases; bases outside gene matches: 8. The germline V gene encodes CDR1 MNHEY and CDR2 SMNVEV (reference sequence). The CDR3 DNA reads TGTGCCAGCAGCCCATCCGGGACAGGGGGCTTGAACACTGAAGCTTTCTTT. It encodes CASSPSGTGGLNTEAFF.

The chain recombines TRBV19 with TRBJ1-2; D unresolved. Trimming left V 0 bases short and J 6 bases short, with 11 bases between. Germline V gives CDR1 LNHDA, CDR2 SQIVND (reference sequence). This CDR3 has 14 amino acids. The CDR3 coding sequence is TGTGCCAGTAGTATAGATCGTCGAGGAGATGGCTACACCTTC. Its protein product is CASSIDRRGDGYTF.

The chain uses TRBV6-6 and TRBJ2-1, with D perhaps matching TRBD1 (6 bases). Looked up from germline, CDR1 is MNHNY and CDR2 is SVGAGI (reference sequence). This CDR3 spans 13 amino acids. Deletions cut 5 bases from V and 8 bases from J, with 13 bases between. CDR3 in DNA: TGTGCCAGCAGTGGGACAAAGGACTATGAGCAGTTCTTC. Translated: CASSGTKDYEQFF.

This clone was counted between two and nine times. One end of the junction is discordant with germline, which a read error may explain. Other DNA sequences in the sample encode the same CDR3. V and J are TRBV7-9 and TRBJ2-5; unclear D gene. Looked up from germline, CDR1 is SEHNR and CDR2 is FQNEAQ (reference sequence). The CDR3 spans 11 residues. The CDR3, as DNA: TGTTCCAGCAGCTTATCGGAGACCCAGTACTTC. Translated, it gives CSSSLSETQYF.

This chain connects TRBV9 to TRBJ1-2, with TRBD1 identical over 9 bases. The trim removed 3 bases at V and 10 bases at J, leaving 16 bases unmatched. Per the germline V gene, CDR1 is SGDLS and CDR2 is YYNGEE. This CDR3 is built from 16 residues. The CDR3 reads CASSAQPPPGQGVYTF. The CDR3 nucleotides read TGTGCCAGCAGCGCCCAACCTCCGCCGGGACAGGGTGTCTACACCTTC.

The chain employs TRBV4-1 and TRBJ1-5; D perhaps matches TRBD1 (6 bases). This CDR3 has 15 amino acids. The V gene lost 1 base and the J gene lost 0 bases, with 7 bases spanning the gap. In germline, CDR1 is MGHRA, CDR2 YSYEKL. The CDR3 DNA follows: TGCGCCAGCAGCCAAGGGACAGATAGCAATCAGCCCCAGCATTTT. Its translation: CASSQGTDSNQPQHF.

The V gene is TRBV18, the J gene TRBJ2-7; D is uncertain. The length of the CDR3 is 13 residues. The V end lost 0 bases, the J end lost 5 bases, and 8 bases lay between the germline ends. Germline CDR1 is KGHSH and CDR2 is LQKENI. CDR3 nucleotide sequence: TGTGCCAGCTCACCACCGTCAGGTAACGAGCAGTACTTC. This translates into CASSPPSGNEQYF.

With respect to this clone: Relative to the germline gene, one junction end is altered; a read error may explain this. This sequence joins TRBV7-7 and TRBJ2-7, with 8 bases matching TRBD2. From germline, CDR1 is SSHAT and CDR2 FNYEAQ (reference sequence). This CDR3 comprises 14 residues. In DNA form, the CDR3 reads TGTGCTAGCAGCGCTCTTCCGGGGGGGCACGAGCAGTACTTC. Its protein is CASSALPGGHEQYF. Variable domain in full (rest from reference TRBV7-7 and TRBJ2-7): GAGVSQSPRYKVTKRGQDVTLRCDPISSHATLYWYQQALGQGPEFLTYFNYEAQPDKSGLPSDRFSAERPEGSISTLTIQRTEQRDSAMYRCASSALPGGHEQYFGPGTRLTVT.

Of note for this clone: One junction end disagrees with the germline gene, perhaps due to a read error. CDR3: CASSPETGTRKF. The DNA for the CDR3 is TGCGCCAGCAGCCCTGAGACAGGGACCCGTAAATTC. V gene TRBV5-1 combines with J gene TRBJ2-7, with 7 bases matching TRBD1. The length of the CDR3 is 12 residues. CDR1 is SGHRS, CDR2 YFSETQ, per germline.

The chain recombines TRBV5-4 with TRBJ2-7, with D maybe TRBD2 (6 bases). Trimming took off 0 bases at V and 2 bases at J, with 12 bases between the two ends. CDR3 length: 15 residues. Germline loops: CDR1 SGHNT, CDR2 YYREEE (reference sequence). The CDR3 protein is CASSLDSGSTYEQYF. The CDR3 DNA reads TGTGCCAGCAGCTTGGATAGCGGCTCTACCTACGAGCAGTACTTC.

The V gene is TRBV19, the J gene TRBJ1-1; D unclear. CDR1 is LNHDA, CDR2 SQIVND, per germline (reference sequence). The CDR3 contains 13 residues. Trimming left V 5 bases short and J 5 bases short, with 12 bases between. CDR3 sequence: CASSGPVGTEAFF. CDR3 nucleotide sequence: TGTGCCAGTAGTGGGCCCGTGGGTACTGAAGCTTTCTTT.